The clone carrying this TCR beta chain was counted a single time. Antigen: not known. Germline V gene lookup returns CDR1 MNHEY and CDR2 SMNVEV (reference sequence). V lost 4 bases, J lost 1 base, and 12 bases lay in between. The CDR3 runs 15 residues. Full-length variable regions came from constant-region reverse primers plus semi-nested Nested Universal Primer A PCR. TCRdb reprocessed the 5' RACE reads with MiXCR, giving one entry per CDR3 protein. The sample lists roughly 58,000 distinct CDR3 sequences, around 20% occurring once. Study findings and constraints: The TCR gene usage of tumor memory CD4+ T cells clustered together with blood and lymph node memory CD4+ cells and with lymph node naive CD4+ cells. Tumor Treg TCRs overlapped most with tumor naive CD4+ cells.

Tregs were sorted as CD4+CD25+CD127-/low cells. This TCR came from a female donor with breast cancer. The sequencing sample was made of tumor-infiltrating Tregs sorted from the breast tumor. V usage is TRBV27 and J usage is TRBJ2-3; D is undetermined. In DNA form, the CDR3 reads TGTGCCAGCAGTTCCAAGATTCTACGCACAGATACGCAGTATTTT. Translation gives CASSSKILRTDTQYF.